These T cell receptor beta chains were read from a single sample in a study of response to subunit inactivated influenza vaccine. TCRdb used MiXCR to reprocess the RT-PCR reads, holding one entry per CDR3 protein. The sample includes roughly 700,000 distinct CDR3 sequences, approximately 15% of them seen just once. The specimen comprised PBMCs from blood, sampled 14 to 15 days before vaccination. The receptors derive from a man aged 45 to 65 who received an inactivated influenza vaccine. The CDR3 runs from the conserved cysteine through the conserved F or W. Fields, in order: clone size, V gene, D gene, J gene, CDR3 protein, CDR3 DNA. D genes are given only for firm matches. A clone size is listed for some rows: how often the clone was seen (once, few, many), or a class if it is expanded.

NA	TRBV28	TRBD1	TRBJ1-2	CASSSPQTGGVYGYTF	TGTGCCAGCAGTTCCCCCCAGACAGGGGGGGTCTATGGCTACACCTTC
NA	TRBV4-3	NA	TRBJ2-7	CASSQGSGRRYEQYF	TGCGCCAGCAGCCAAGGGTCCGGACGACGTTACGAGCAGTACTTC
NA	TRBV7-2	NA	TRBJ2-2	CASSLIGVRNTGELFFF	NA
few	TRBV9	TRBD2	TRBJ2-3	CASSVLPGLAGGLEGDTQYF	TGTGCCAGCAGCGTTCTCCCAGGACTAGCGGGAGGGTTAGAAGGAGATACGCAGTATTTT
NA	TRBV9	TRBD2	TRBJ2-2	CASSVTSGRVTGELFF	TGTGCCAGCAGCGTCACTAGCGGGAGGGTCACCGGGGAGCTGTTTTTT
few	TRBV7-2	TRBD2	TRBJ2-5	CASSLARTSGQETQYF	TGTGCCAGCAGCTTAGCTAGGACTAGCGGCCAAGAGACCCAGTACTTC
NA	TRBV5-5	NA	TRBJ1-1	CASSSYTGTEAFF	TGTGCCAGCAGCTCGTACACCGGGACCGAAGCTTTCTTT
many	TRBV28	NA	TRBJ1-3	CASSAGSYTIYF	TGTGCCAGCAGTGCCGGGAGCTACACCATATATTTT
few	TRBV5-1	NA	TRBJ1-1	CASSLSGPNTEAFF	TGCGCCAGCAGCTTGTCAGGGCCGAACACTGAAGCTTTCTTT
NA	TRBV20-1	NA	TRBJ2-7	CSAKTTVFEQYF	TGCAGTGCAAAGACGACGGTTTTCGAGCAGTACTTC
few	TRBV27	NA	TRBJ1-6	CASRPYNSPLHF	TGTGCCAGCAGGCCTTATAATTCACCCCTCCACTTT
few	TRBV12-5	NA	TRBJ2-1	CASGLGRPSYNEQFF	TGTGCTAGTGGTTTGGGACGCCCATCCTACAATGAGCAGTTCTTC
few	TRBV24-1	TRBD2	TRBJ2-7	CATSDSAGANYEQYF	TGTGCCACCAGTGATTCAGCGGGAGCCAACTACGAGCAGTACTTC
NA	TRBV11-1	NA	TRBJ2-1	CASSPHGAGYSLENEQFF	TGTGCCAGCAGCCCCCACGGGGCAGGGTACAGTTTAGAAAATGAGCAGTTCTTC
NA	TRBV13	TRBD1	TRBJ2-7	CASSSVTGIGPNEQYF	TGTGCCAGCAGCTCAGTGACAGGGATCGGCCCTAACGAGCAGTACTTC
NA	TRBV3-1	NA	TRBJ1-6	CASSQDLVGAQYGSPLHF	TGTGCCAGCAGCCAAGATTTAGTGGGGGCGCAGTACGGTTCACCCCTCCACTTT
NA	TRBV2	NA	TRBJ1-5	CASSFTTGAGFINQPQHF	TGTGCCAGCAGTTTCACGACCGGGGCGGGGTTCATAAATCAGCCCCAGCATTTT
few	TRBV2	TRBD1	TRBJ2-5	CATAGTGGETQYF	TGTGCCACCGCTGGGACAGGGGGAGAGACCCAGTACTTC
NA	TRBV2	NA	TRBJ2-1	CASSETGEQFF	TGTGCCAGCAGTGAAACGGGTGAGCAGTTCTTC
NA	TRBV2	TRBD1	TRBJ1-1	CASSGGDRLMNTEAFF	TGTGCCAGCAGTGGTGGGGACAGGCTTATGAACACTGAAGCTTTCTTT
few	TRBV20-1	TRBD2	TRBJ2-1	CSARDLFTSGKRYNEQFF	TGCAGTGCTAGAGACCTTTTCACTAGCGGGAAGAGGTACAATGAGCAGTTCTTC
few	TRBV20-1	NA	TRBJ1-5	CSASLIGQPQHF	TGCAGTGCTAGCCTTATAGGCCAGCCCCAGCATTTT
NA	TRBV9	NA	TRBJ1-3	CASAARQSGNTIYF	TGTGCCAGCGCCGCCAGACAGTCTGGAAACACCATATATTTT
NA	TRBV30	TRBD2	TRBJ2-7	CAWGYPDGRATYEQYF	TGTGCCTGGGGTTACCCCGACGGGAGGGCCACGTACGAGCAGTACTTC
NA	TRBV28	NA	TRBJ2-1	CASTPGSAARNEQFF	TGTGCCAGCACCCCGGGGTCAGCGGCCAGGAATGAGCAGTTCTTC
NA	TRBV5-1	NA	TRBJ2-2	CASSSRQDPNTGELFF	TGCGCCAGCAGCTCCCGACAAGACCCGAACACCGGGGAGCTGTTTTTT
few	TRBV12-3/TRBV12-4	NA	TRBJ1-1	CASSLPYQGQATEAFF	TGTGCCAGCAGTTTGCCTTATCAGGGGCAAGCCACTGAAGCTTTCTTT
NA	TRBV20-1	NA	TRBJ1-5	CSARRGDYYQPQHF	TGCAGTGCTAGGAGAGGGGACTATTATCAGCCCCAGCATTTT
NA	TRBV20-1	NA	TRBJ2-7	CSAIRGVDEQYF	TGCAGTGCTATCCGCGGGGTCGACGAGCAGTACTTC
many	TRBV10-3	NA	TRBJ2-2	CAIRGDVGAGELFF	TGTGCCATCAGGGGCGACGTGGGTGCCGGGGAGCTGTTTTTT
few	TRBV4-3	NA	TRBJ2-5	CASSQGTAPQETQYF	TGCGCCAGCAGCCAAGGGACCGCCCCTCAAGAGACCCAGTACTTC
NA	TRBV7-9	NA	TRBJ2-3	CASSLLLAQADTQYF	TGTGCCAGCAGCTTACTCCTAGCGCAAGCAGATACGCAGTATTTT
many	TRBV20-1	TRBD1	TRBJ2-2	CSARDPGTANTGELFF	TGCAGTGCTAGAGATCCTGGGACAGCTAACACCGGGGAGCTGTTTTTT
NA	TRBV4-1	TRBD1	TRBJ2-5	CASSQVGQGETQYF	TGCGCCAGCAGCCAAGTGGGACAGGGAGAGACCCAGTACTTC